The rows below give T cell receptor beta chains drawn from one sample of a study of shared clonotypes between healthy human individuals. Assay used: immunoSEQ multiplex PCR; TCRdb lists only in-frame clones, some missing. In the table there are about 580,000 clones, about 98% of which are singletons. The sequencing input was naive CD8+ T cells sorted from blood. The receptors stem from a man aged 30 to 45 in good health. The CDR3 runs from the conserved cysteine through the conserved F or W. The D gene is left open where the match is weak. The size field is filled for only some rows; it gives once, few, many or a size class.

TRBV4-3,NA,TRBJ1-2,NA,CASSFGPAGDGYTF,TGCGCCAGCAGCTTCGGACCGGCGGGGGATGGCTACACCTTC
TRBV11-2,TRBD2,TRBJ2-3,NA,CASSSTSGITDTQYF,TGTGCCAGCAGCTCGACTAGCGGGATCACAGATACGCAGTATTTT
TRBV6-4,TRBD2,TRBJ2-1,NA,CASSPLAGFSYNEQFF,TGTGCCAGCAGTCCACTAGCGGGATTCTCCTACAATGAGCAGTTCTTC
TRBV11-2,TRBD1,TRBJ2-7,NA,CASSLAWDRTYEQYF,TGTGCCAGCAGCTTAGCCTGGGACAGGACCTACGAGCAGTACTTC
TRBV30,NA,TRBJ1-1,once,CAWNVNTEAFF,TGTGCCTGGAATGTGAACACTGAAGCTTTCTTT
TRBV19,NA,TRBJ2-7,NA,CASSIGGHSHEQYF,TGTGCCAGTAGTATAGGGGGACATTCCCACGAGCAGTACTTC
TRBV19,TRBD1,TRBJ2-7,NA,CASRAGGSPEQYF,TGTGCCAGTAGGGCAGGGGGCTCCCCCGAGCAGTACTTC
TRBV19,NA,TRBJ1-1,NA,CASSIAVNTEAFF,TGTGCCAGTAGTATCGCGGTGAACACTGAAGCTTTCTTT
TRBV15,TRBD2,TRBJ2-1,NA,CATSRAGREGLYNEQFF,TGTGCCACCAGCAGAGCCGGGCGGGAGGGCCTCTACAATGAGCAGTTCTTC
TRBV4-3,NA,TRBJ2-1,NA,CASSQDYSSYNEQFF,TGCGCCAGCAGCCAAGATTACTCCTCCTACAATGAGCAGTTCTTC
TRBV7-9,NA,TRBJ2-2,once,CASSFKGYGELFF,TGTGCCAGCAGCTTCAAAGGGTACGGGGAGCTGTTTTTT
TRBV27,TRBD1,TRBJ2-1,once,CASKETGFHNEQFF,TGTGCCAGCAAGGAGACAGGGTTCCACAATGAGCAGTTCTTC
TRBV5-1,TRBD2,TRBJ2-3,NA,CASSSLLAGRTDTQYF,TGCGCCAGCAGCTCATTACTAGCGGGGCGCACAGATACGCAGTATTTT
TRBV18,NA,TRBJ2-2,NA,CASSPGGPPSTGELFF,TGTGCCAGCTCACCGGGGGGCCCCCCCTCCACCGGGGAGCTGTTTTTT
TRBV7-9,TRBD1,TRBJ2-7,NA,CASSRYSGTGIHEQYF,TGTGCCAGCAGCCGTTACTCCGGGACAGGGATCCACGAGCAGTACTTC
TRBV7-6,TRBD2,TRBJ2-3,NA,CASSLGIGLAGGADTQYF,TGTGCCAGCAGCTTAGGAATCGGACTAGCGGGAGGGGCAGATACGCAGTATTTT
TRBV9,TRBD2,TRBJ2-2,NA,CASSPGLARNTGELFF,TGTGCCAGCAGCCCGGGACTAGCGAGGAACACCGGGGAGCTGTTTTTT
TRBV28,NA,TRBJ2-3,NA,CASSVSDTDTQYF,TGTGCCAGCAGTGTCAGTGACACAGATACGCAGTATTTT
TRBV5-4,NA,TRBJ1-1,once,CASSSTPNTEAFF,TGTGCCAGCAGCTCTACACCGAACACTGAAGCTTTCTTT
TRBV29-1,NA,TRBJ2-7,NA,CSVEVTGRRASYEQYF,TGCAGCGTTGAAGTGACCGGACGGCGAGCCTCCTACGAGCAGTACTTC
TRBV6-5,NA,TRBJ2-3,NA,CASSPWGPSTDTQYF,TGTGCCAGCAGCCCCTGGGGCCCTAGCACAGATACGCAGTATTTT
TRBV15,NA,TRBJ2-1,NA,CATSSQGYNEQFF,TGTGCCACCAGCAGTCAGGGGTACAATGAGCAGTTCTTC
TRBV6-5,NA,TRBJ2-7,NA,CASSQSDAGAYEQYF,TGTGCCAGCAGTCAATCGGACGCTGGGGCCTACGAGCAGTACTTC
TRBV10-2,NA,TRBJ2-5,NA,CASKVGETQYF,TGCGCCAGCAAGGTAGGAGAGACCCAGTACTTC
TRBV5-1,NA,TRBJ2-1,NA,CASSLEARGTYNEQFF,TGCGCCAGCAGCTTGGAGGCTCGAGGCACTTACAATGAGCAGTTCTTC
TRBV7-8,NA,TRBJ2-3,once,CASSPQQGGEFWVEQYF,TGTGCCAGCAGCCCCCAACAGGGGGGGGAATTTTGGGTAGAGCAGTATTTT
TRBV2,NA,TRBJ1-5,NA,CASSYYSNQPQHF,TGTGCCAGCAGTTACTATAGCAATCAGCCCCAGCATTTT
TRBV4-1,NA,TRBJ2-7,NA,CASSQGIPYEQYF,TGCGCCAGCAGCCAAGGGATTCCCTACGAGCAGTACTTC
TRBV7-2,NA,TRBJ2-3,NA,CASSYSPSPDTQYF,TGTGCCAGCAGCTACTCGCCGTCCCCAGATACGCAGTATTTT
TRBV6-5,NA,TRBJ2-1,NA,CASTPQGSYNEQFF,TGTGCCAGTACCCCACAGGGATCCTACAATGAGCAGTTCTTC
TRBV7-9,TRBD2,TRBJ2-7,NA,CASESGGRTTPYEQYF,TGTGCCAGCGAGTCGGGCGGGAGAACAACCCCCTACGAGCAGTACTTC
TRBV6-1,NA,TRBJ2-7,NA,CASRLRRDTIYEQYF,TGTGCCAGCAGGCTTAGGAGGGACACTATCTACGAGCAGTACTTC
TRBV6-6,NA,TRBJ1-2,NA,CASKHRGNYGYTF,TGTGCCAGCAAGCATCGGGGAAACTATGGCTACACCTTC
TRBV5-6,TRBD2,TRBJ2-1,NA,CASSPGLAGVNEQFF,TGTGCCAGCAGCCCCGGACTAGCGGGAGTAAATGAGCAGTTCTTC
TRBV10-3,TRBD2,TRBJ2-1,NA,CAIRMGASGINEQFF,TGTGCCATCAGGATGGGGGCTAGCGGGATAAATGAGCAGTTCTTC
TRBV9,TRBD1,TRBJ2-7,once,CASSAGDSGGEQYF,TGTGCCAGCAGCGCGGGCGATTCAGGGGGCGAGCAGTACTTC
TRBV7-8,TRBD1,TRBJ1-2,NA,CASSFGDRAYGYTF,TGTGCCAGCAGCTTCGGAGACAGGGCCTATGGCTACACCTTC